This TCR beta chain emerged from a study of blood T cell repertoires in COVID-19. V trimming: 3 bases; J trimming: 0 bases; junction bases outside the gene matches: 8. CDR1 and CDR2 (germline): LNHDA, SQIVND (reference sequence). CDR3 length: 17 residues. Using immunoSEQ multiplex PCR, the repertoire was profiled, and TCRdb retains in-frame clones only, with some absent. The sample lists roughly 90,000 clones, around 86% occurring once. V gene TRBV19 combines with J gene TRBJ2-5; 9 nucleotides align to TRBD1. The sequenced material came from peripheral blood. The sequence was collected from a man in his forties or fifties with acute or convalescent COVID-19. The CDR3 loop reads CASSMPPTGGYQETQYF. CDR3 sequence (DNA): TGTGCCAGTAGTATGCCTCCGACAGGGGGGTACCAAGAGACCCAGTACTTC.